This TCR beta chain is drawn from a study of blood T cell repertoires in COVID-19. Across the study: In each case, the material was cDNA or gDNA derived from T cells, B-cell-depleted T cells, or PBMCs.

In the original analysis: Amplification of reference gene primers provided the estimated nucleated cell counts. Only in-frame clones appear in the TCRdb table, and some are missing; sequencing was by immunoSEQ multiplex PCR. D and trimming come from the DNA, and the V and J calls and clone size come from that table. The profile covers about 300,000 clones, with around 90% appearing a single time and over 1% taken by the ten largest. This CDR3 has 15 amino acids. Trimming left V 0 bases short and J 2 bases short, with 8 bases between. Germline assignment: CDR1 KGHDR and CDR2 SFDVKD. This TCR was sampled from a man aged 70-80 years with acute or convalescent COVID-19. The chain recombines TRBV24-1 with TRBJ2-3; possibly TRBD2 for D (5 bases). Material for sequencing was peripheral blood. CDR3 nucleotide sequence: TGTGCCACCAGTGATTTGCGCGGACTCACAGATACGCAGTATTTT. Its translation: CATSDLRGLTDTQYF.